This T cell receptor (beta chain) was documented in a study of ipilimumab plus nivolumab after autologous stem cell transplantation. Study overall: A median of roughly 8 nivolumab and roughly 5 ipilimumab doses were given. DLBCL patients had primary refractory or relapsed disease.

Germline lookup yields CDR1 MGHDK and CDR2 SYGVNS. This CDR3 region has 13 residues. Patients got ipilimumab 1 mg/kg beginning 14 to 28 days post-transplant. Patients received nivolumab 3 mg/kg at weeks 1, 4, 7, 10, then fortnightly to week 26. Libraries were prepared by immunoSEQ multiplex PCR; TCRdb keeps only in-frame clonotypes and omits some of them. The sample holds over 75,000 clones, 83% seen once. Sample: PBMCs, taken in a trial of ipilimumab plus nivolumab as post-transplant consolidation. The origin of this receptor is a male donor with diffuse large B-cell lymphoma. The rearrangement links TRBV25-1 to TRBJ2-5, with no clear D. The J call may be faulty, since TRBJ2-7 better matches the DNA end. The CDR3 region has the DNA TGTGCCAGCAGTGAATACAACTCCTACGAGCAGTACTTC. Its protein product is CASSEYNSYEQYF.